These 10 T cell receptor beta chains were all obtained from the same sample, sequenced in a study of identical twins. One entry per CDR3 protein results from TCRdb running MiXCR on the 5' RACE reads. The sample yields 250,000 to 350,000 distinct CDR3 sequences, more than 8% seen once. The same specimen was also included in a second study, on yellow fever vaccine responses in identical twins.

The sequencing input was CD8+ T cells sorted from blood. The receptors here all came from a woman in her late teens or twenties in good health.

There are many counts of this clonotype. J is TRBJ2-1 and V is TRBV7-9; weak D call: TRBD2 (5 bases). This CDR3 is 15 amino acids long. Per the germline V gene, CDR1 is SEHNR and CDR2 is FQNEAQ (reference sequence). V was shortened by 1 base and J by 2 bases, with 9 bases between the two germline ends. The CDR3 is CASSLGGLPYNEQFF. CDR3 DNA: TGTGCCAGCAGCTTAGGAGGGCTTCCCTACAATGAGCAGTTCTTC.

The chain is built from TRBV4-3 and TRBJ2-5; 7 bases are shared with TRBD1. The CDR3 is 13 amino acids. Germline V gene sequence: CDR1 LGHNA, CDR2 YSLEER. After removal of 5 bases from V and 4 bases from J, the junction contained 4 bases not matched to a gene. CDR3 region: CASSRGLGETQYF. CDR3 sequence (DNA): TGCGCCAGCAGCAGGGGGCTGGGAGAGACCCAGTACTTC.

This rearrangement joins TRBV19 to TRBJ2-1; D remains unclear. The CDR3 spans 15 residues. Trimming left V 5 bases short and J 6 bases short, with 17 bases between. From germline, CDR1 is LNHDA and CDR2 SQIVND (reference sequence). CDR3 sequence: CASSVLDAAANEQFF. The CDR3 region has the DNA TGTGCCAGTAGTGTATTGGACGCCGCAGCCAATGAGCAGTTCTTC.

The chain couples TRBV4-2 to TRBJ2-7, with D perhaps TRBD1 (5 bases). V was trimmed by 0 bases and J by 7 bases, leaving 19 bases between them. The V gene's germline CDR1 is LGHNA and CDR2 YNFKEQ. The CDR3 spans 16 residues. The CDR3 region has the DNA TGTGCCAGCAGCCAAGAAACAGGAGTGTACGTATTTGAGCAGTACTTC. This translates into CASSQETGVYVFEQYF.

In this sample, this clonotype turned up a few times. V is TRBV24-1 and J is TRBJ2-3, with D possibly TRBD1 on 5 matching bases. Between the trimmed V and J ends, which lost 0 bases and 0 bases, there was a span of 6 bases. CDR3 length: 15 amino acids. CDR1 and CDR2 from the germline V gene are KGHDR and SFDVKD. CDR3 amino acids: CATSDLDSSTDTQYF. The CDR3 nucleotides read TGTGCCACCAGTGATTTGGACAGCAGCACAGATACGCAGTATTTT.

There are many counts of this clonotype. The chain is built from TRBV27 and TRBJ2-7; D gene uncertain. Germline V gives CDR1 MNHEY, CDR2 SMNVEV (reference sequence). The CDR3 covers 14 residues. With 3 bases removed from V and 1 base from J, the gap between germline ends came to 10 bases. Here the CDR3 DNA reads TGTGCCAGCAGTTTGGGTTGGCCTTCCTACGAGCAGTACTTC. Translation gives CASSLGWPSYEQYF.

This clonotype has only a few counts. The rearrangement uses TRBV2 and TRBJ2-7, with no clear D. Germline CDR1 SNHLY, CDR2 FYNNEI. The CDR3 loop spans 11 amino acids. Trimming cost V 3 bases and J 6 bases, with 6 bases left between them. CDR3 nucleotide sequence: TGTGCCAGCAGTGAGTCTCCCGAGCAGTACTTC. Its translation is CASSESPEQYF.

This clonotype was seen ten or more times. The chain is built from TRBV4-3 and TRBJ2-1; D not resolved. The germline V and J ends were trimmed by 0 bases and 9 bases, with 6 bases remaining between them. This CDR3 region has 12 residues. CDR1 and CDR2 (germline): LGHNA, YSLEER. The CDR3 coding sequence is TGCGCCAGCAGCCAAGATAGGATTGAGCAGTTCTTC. Residues: CASSQDRIEQFF.

The gene calls are TRBV28 and TRBJ1-1; 7 bases agree with TRBD1. CDR3 length equals 17 residues. Losses at the gene ends were 4 bases for V and 1 base for J; bases not matched to a gene: 12. Germline loops: CDR1 MDHEN, CDR2 SYDVKM. Here the CDR3 DNA reads TGTGCCAGCAGTTCCTCCGGGACAGCCATGTGGAACACTGAAGCTTTCTTT. Translation: CASSSSGTAMWNTEAFF.

The chain links TRBV7-2 to TRBJ2-5; D is perhaps TRBD2 (6 bases). Trimming took 1 base from V and 1 from J, leaving 13 bases between them. CDR1 is SGHTA, CDR2 FQGNSA, per germline. The CDR3 covers 16 residues. The chain's CDR3 is CASSLDPGLAQETQYF. The CDR3 DNA reads TGTGCCAGCAGCTTAGATCCGGGACTCGCCCAAGAGACCCAGTACTTC.